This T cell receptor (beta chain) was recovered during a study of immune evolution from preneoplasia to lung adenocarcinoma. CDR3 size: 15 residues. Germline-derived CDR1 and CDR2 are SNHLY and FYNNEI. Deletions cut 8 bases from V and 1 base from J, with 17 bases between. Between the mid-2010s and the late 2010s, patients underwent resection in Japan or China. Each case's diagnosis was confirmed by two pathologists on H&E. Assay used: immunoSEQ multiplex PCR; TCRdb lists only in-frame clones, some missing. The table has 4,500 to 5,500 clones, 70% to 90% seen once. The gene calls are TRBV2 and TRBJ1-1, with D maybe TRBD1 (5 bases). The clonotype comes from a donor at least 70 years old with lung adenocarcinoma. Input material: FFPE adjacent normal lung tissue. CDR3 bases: TGTGCCAGCCGAATCCGGGGGTCGGAGAACACTGAAGCTTTCTTT. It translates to CASRIRGSENTEAFF.